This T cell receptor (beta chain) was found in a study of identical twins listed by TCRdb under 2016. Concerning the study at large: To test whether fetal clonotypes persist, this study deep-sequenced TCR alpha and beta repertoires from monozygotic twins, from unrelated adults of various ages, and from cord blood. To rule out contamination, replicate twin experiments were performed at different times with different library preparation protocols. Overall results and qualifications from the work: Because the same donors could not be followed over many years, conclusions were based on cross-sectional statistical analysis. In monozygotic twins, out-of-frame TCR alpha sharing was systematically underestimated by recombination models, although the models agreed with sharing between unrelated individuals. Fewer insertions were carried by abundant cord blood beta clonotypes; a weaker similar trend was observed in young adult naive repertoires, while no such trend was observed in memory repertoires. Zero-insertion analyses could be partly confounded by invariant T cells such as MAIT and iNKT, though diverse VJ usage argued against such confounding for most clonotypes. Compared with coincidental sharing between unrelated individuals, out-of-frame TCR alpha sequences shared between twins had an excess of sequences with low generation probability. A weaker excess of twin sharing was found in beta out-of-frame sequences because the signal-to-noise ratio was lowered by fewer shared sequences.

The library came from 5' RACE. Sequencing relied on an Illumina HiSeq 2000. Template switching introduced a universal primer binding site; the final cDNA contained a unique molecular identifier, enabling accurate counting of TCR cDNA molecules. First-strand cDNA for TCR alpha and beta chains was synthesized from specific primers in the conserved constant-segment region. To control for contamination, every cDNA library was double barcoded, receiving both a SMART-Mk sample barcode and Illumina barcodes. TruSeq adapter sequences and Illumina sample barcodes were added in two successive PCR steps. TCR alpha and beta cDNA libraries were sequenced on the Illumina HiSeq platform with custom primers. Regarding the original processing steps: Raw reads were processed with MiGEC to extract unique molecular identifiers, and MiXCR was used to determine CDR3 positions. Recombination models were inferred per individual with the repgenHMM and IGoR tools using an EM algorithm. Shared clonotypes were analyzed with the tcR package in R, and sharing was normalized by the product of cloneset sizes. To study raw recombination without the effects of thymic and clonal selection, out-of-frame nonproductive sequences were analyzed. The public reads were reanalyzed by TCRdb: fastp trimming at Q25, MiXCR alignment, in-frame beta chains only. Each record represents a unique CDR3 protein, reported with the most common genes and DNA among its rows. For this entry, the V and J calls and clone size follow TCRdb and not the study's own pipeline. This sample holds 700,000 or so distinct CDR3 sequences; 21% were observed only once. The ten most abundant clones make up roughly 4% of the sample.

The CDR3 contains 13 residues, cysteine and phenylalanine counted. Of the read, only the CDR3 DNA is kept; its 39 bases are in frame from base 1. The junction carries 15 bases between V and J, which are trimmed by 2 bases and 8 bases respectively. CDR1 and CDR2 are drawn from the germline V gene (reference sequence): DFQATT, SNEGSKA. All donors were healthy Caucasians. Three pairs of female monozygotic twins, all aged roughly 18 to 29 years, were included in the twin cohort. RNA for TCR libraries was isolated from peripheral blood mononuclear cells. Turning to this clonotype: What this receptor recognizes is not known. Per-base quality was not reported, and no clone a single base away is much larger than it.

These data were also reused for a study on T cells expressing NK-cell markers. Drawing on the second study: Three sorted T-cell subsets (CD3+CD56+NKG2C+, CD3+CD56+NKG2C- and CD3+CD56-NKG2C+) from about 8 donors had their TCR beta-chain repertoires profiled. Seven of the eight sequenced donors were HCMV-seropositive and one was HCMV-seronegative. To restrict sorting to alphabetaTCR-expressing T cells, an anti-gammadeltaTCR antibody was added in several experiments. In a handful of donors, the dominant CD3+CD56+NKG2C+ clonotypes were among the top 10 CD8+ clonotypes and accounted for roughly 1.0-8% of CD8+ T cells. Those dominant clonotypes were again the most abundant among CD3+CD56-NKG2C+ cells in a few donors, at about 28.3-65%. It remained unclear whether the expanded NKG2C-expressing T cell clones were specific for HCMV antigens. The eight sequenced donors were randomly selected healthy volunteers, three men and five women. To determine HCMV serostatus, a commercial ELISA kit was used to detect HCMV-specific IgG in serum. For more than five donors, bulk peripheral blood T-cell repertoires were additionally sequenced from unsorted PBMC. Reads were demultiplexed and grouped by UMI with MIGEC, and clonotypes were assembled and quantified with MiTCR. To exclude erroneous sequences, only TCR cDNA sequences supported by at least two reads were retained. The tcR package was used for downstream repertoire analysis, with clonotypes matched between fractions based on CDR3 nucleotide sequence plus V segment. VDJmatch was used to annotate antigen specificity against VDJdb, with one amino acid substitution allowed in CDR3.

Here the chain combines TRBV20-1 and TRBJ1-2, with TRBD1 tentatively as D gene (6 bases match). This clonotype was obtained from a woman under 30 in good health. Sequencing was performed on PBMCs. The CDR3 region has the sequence CSARKGGWEGYTF. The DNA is TGCAGTGCTAGAAAAGGGGGTTGGGAAGGCTACACCTTC.